This passage covers 31 T cell receptor beta chains from one sample sequenced in a study of T cells in Graves' hyperthyroidism and ophthalmopathy. RNA transcripts yielded amplified TCR beta CDR3 regions. In the first-round RT-PCR of the TCR CDR3, the HTBI primer set was used. TCRdb re-called the multiplex PCR reads with MiXCR, one entry per CDR3 protein. There are 300,000 to 500,000 distinct CDR3 sequences in the sample; more than 13% occur only once, and 25% to 30% lies in the top ten. Sequences were obtained from blood. These TCRs come from a man aged 45-60 years with Graves' ophthalmopathy.

Points on this clonotype: Given a much more abundant clone one base away, this may be a read error. This sequence joins TRBV25-1 and TRBJ1-1; 7 bases fit TRBD1. The CDR3 spans 14 residues. CDR1 and CDR2 from the germline V gene are MGHDK and SYGVNS. The CDR3 nucleotides are TGTGCCAGCAGTGAGGACAGGTTGAACACTAAAGCTTTCTTT. Amino acid sequence: CASSEDRLNTKAFF.

This clonotype came up many times. J is TRBJ2-3 and V is TRBV5-5; TRBD2 matches at 9 bases. Per germline, CDR1 SGHKS and CDR2 YYEKEE (reference sequence). This CDR3 region has 14 residues. Trimming at V came to 3 bases and at J to 4 bases, leaving 3 bases not matched to a gene. CDR3 sequence (DNA): TGTGCCAGCAGCTCGCGGGGGGGGTCAGATACGCAGTATTTT. It yields the protein CASSSRGGSDTQYF.

This clonotype was counted many times. The chain links TRBV28 to TRBJ1-2; D may be TRBD1 (6 bases). This CDR3 is 11 amino acids long. Trimming left V 5 bases short and J 7 bases short, with 8 bases between. The germline gives CDR1 MDHEN, CDR2 SYDVKM. The CDR3 sequence: CASSTGFGYTF. The CDR3 DNA follows: TGTGCCAGCAGTACAGGGTTTGGCTACACCTTC.

This clonotype showed up many times. The rearrangement uses TRBV6-1 and TRBJ1-2; a weak D match, TRBD1 (5 bases). Trimming pared 7 bases from V and 8 bases from J, leaving 20 bases between. The CDR3 runs 14 residues. Germline V gene data show CDR1 as MNHNS and CDR2 as SASEGT. In nucleotides, the CDR3 is TGTGCCAGCACCCCTCGGGGCGGTTCGTTGGGCTACACCTTC. This sequence encodes CASTPRGGSLGYTF.

This chain links TRBV20-1 with TRBJ2-7; 13 bases match TRBD2. The CDR3 is 17 amino acids. Germline V CDR1 and CDR2: DFQATT, SNEGSKA (reference sequence). V lost 0 bases, J lost 2 bases, and 7 bases stayed unmatched. The CDR3: CSARDGLAGAKTYEQYF. CDR3 DNA: TGCAGTGCTAGAGATGGACTAGCGGGAGCAAAAACCTACGAGCAGTACTTC.

This clonotype was observed a single time. The chain has TRBV4-1 and TRBJ1-1; 7 nucleotides match TRBD1. The CDR3 covers 14 residues. Germline values: CDR1 MGHRA, CDR2 YSYEKL. V trimming: 4 bases; J trimming: 3 bases; junction bases outside the gene matches: 5. In nucleotides, the CDR3 is TGCGCCAGCAGCCGACAGGGTCCGGACACTGAAGCTTTCTTT. This codes for CASSRQGPDTEAFF.

This sequence joins TRBV9 and TRBJ2-1; unclear D gene. CDR3 length equals 12 residues. Trimming left V 1 base short and J 6 bases short, with 5 bases between. Germline V gene lookup returns CDR1 SGDLS and CDR2 YYNGEE. The CDR3 nucleotides read TGTGCCAGCAGCGTAATCCCCAATGAGCAGTTCTTC. Amino acid sequence: CASSVIPNEQFF.

CDR3 coding DNA: TGTGCCAGTTCCGGGGAGTTCTTTGAGTCACCCCTCCACTTT. It is translated as CASSGEFFESPLHF. The chain uses TRBV28 and TRBJ1-6; D unclear. This CDR3 comprises 14 residues. Deletions cut 9 bases from V and 10 bases from J, with 19 bases between. Per germline, CDR1 MDHEN and CDR2 SYDVKM.

V usage is TRBV15 and J usage is TRBJ2-7, with 9 bases matching TRBD1. The CDR3 sequence is 15 residues long. Germline V gene sequence: CDR1 LNHNV, CDR2 YYDKDF (reference sequence). Trimming took 1 base from V and 7 from J; bases not matched to a gene: 8. CDR3 DNA sequence: TGTGCCACCAGCAGAGCAGACAGGGGGAGAGAAGAGCAGTACTTC. Translating it yields CATSRADRGREEQYF.

The sample holds many counts of this clonotype. The chain links TRBV20-1 to TRBJ2-3; 11 nucleotides line up with TRBD2. The CDR3 extends over 14 amino acids. Unmatched junction bases numbered 6, after V lost 4 bases and J lost 6 bases. Germline values: CDR1 DFQATT, CDR2 SNEGSKA (reference sequence). The DNA for the CDR3 is TGCAGTGCTAACCGACTAGCGGGACGGGATACGCAGTATTTT. It is translated as CSANRLAGRDTQYF.

This clonotype was seen repeatedly, ten times or more. CDR3 sequence (DNA): TGTGCCAGCACCCAAGCGGGAGAAGTGTACGAGCAGTACTTC. Translated, it gives CASTQAGEVYEQYF. This chain uses TRBV12-3 or TRBV12-4 with TRBJ2-7; TRBD2 matches 8 bases. V dropped 7 bases and J dropped 4; count of bases not matched to a gene: 9. The CDR3 sequence is 14 residues long.

This clonotype was picked up many times. The chain is built from TRBV30 and TRBJ2-1; D gene unclear. This CDR3 contains 11 residues. In germline, CDR1 is GTSNPN, CDR2 SVGIG (reference sequence). The ends were cut back, 8 bases at V and 5 bases at J, with 10 bases in the middle. CDR3 nucleotide sequence: TGTGCCAGCAGAGCCAACAATGAGCAGTTCTTC. This gives the protein CASRANNEQFF.

This clonotype was observed at least ten times. This chain uses TRBV20-1 with TRBJ2-3; D unclear. With 1 base removed from V and 0 bases from J, the gap between germline ends came to 8 bases. The CDR3 loop spans 14 amino acids. CDR1 is DFQATT, CDR2 SNEGSKA, per germline (reference sequence). CDR3 loop: CSARVRASTDTQYF. The CDR3 nucleotides are TGCAGTGCTAGAGTCCGAGCTAGCACAGATACGCAGTATTTT.

A few counts support this clonotype. V gene TRBV20-1 combines with J gene TRBJ1-2; tentatively, D is TRBD1 (5 bases). Germline CDR1 is DFQATT and CDR2 is SNEGSKA (reference sequence). V lost 6 bases and J lost 4, with 15 bases in between. CDR3 size: 13 residues. CDR3 nucleotide sequence: TGCAGTGCGAAACGGGGGTCAAGCTATGGCTACACCTTC. Encoded protein: CSAKRGSSYGYTF.

The sample holds many counts of this clonotype. This chain joins TRBV3-1 and TRBJ2-7; D is unclear. V was trimmed by 0 bases and J by 6 bases, leaving 3 bases between them. CDR1 and CDR2 (germline): LGHDT, YNNKEL (reference sequence). The CDR3 is 11 amino acids. In DNA, the CDR3 is TGTGCCAGCAGCCAAGAACGCGAGCAGTACTTC. Amino acid sequence: CASSQEREQYF.

This clonotype was picked up many times. The chain recombines TRBV6-5 with TRBJ1-2, with 10 bases fitting TRBD1. Germline lookup yields CDR1 MNHEY and CDR2 SVGAGI. This CDR3 spans 15 amino acids. Trimming took 0 bases from V and 3 from J; bases not matched to a gene: 1. CDR3 bases: TGTGCCAGCAGTTACTCAGGGACAGGGGACTATGGCTACACCTTC. Translating gives CASSYSGTGDYGYTF.

This clonotype was detected only a few times. The rearrangement uses TRBV4-1 and TRBJ2-5; 7 bases fit TRBD1. This CDR3 spans 15 amino acids. The J segment lost 2 bases and the V segment lost 2 bases, leaving 5 bases of the junction unmatched. Looked up from germline, CDR1 is MGHRA and CDR2 is YSYEKL. The CDR3 DNA follows: TGCGCCAGCAGCCAACCGGGACAGCCTCAAGAGACCCAGTACTTC. This translates into CASSQPGQPQETQYF.

This clonotype was observed many times. The CDR3 sequence is CASSTERGRGSVSGKTGETQYF. CDR3 DNA: TGTGCCAGCAGCACCGAAAGGGGGCGCGGATCGGTTAGCGGGAAAACGGGGGAGACCCAGTACTTC. The V and J genes are TRBV27 and TRBJ2-5; a possible D gene is TRBD2 (8 bases). Trimming took off 6 bases at V and 5 bases at J, with 40 bases between the two ends. The CDR3 length is 22 residues. CDR1 MNHEY and CDR2 SMNVEV come from the germline V gene (reference sequence).

V gene TRBV12-3 or TRBV12-4 combines with J gene TRBJ1-5; unclear D gene. V dropped 3 bases and J dropped 7 bases, with 4 bases sitting between them. The CDR3 runs to 11 residues. CDR3 bases: TGTGCCAGCAGTTTGAGCCAGCCCCAGCATTTT. Amino acid sequence: CASSLSQPQHF.

This clonotype was recorded many times. The rearrangement joins TRBV12-3 or TRBV12-4 to TRBJ1-5, with 10 bases aligning to TRBD1. The CDR3 totals 14 residues. J was trimmed by 6 bases and V by 5 bases; bases with no gene match: 4. CDR3 nucleotide sequence: TGTGCCAGCAGTCACGGGACAGGGGCTCAGCCCCAGCATTTT. Protein: CASSHGTGAQPQHF.

This clonotype has ten or more counts. The CDR3 DNA is TGCAGCGTTGAAGCGGCTCGGAGGGAGTGGTTAGATACGCAGTATTTT. Its protein is CSVEAARREWLDTQYF. V usage is TRBV29-1 and J usage is TRBJ2-3, with D possibly being TRBD2 (6 bases). V lost 1 base and J lost 5, with 19 bases in between. The V gene's germline CDR1 is SQVTM and CDR2 ANQGSEA. The CDR3 has 16 amino acids.

This clonotype was picked up many times. This chain connects TRBV7-8 to TRBJ2-1; D might be TRBD1 (6 bases). The CDR3 extends over 15 amino acids. The germline V and J ends were trimmed by 5 bases and 6 bases, with 17 bases remaining between them. Germline values: CDR1 SGHVS, CDR2 FQNEAQ. CDR3 sequence: CASSPIFARGNEQFF. The CDR3 region has the DNA TGTGCCAGCAGCCCAATATTCGCCAGGGGCAATGAGCAGTTCTTC.

This clonotype was seen only a few times. This may arise from a read error, as a much more abundant clone is one base away. The J gene is TRBJ2-7, the V gene TRBV12-3 or TRBV12-4; D call uncertain. The length of the CDR3 is 12 residues. CDR3 DNA sequence: TGTGCCAGCAGTTTAAACTCCTACGAGCAGTGCTTC. Amino acids: CASSLNSYEQCF.

To note about this clonotype: An end of the junction differs from the germline gene, which may be a read error. The chain combines TRBV20-1 with TRBJ2-3, with D possibly TRBD2 on 5 matching bases. The CDR3 is 14 residues long. CDR1 is DFQATT, CDR2 SNEGSKA, per germline (reference sequence). The CDR3 is CNAREGGPRDTQYF. The CDR3 DNA follows: TGCAATGCTAGAGAGGGCGGCCCTAGGGATACGCAGTATTTT.

This clonotype has ten or more counts. This sequence joins TRBV5-1 and TRBJ2-3; 7 positions agree with TRBD1. The CDR3 extends over 15 amino acids. The V gene end was trimmed by 0 bases and the J gene end by 2 bases; junction bases not matched to a gene: 3. Germline V gene lookup returns CDR1 SGHRS and CDR2 YFSETQ. Here the CDR3 DNA reads TGCGCCAGCAGCTTGGATGAGGGGGCCACAGATACGCAGTATTTT. Translation gives CASSLDEGATDTQYF.

The gene calls are TRBV5-1 and TRBJ2-5, with 11 nucleotides matching TRBD2. Losses at the gene ends were 4 bases for V and 3 bases for J; bases not matched to a gene: 5. Germline V lookup: CDR1 SGHRS, CDR2 YFSETQ. CDR3 length equals 15 residues. CDR3 coding DNA: TGCGCCAGCAGCCCGGGACTAGCGGTCGAAGAGACCCAGTACTTC. It translates to CASSPGLAVEETQYF.

This clonotype has just a few counts. V is TRBV3-1 and J is TRBJ2-3, with no clear D. Trimming pared 1 base from V and 4 bases from J, leaving 9 bases between. Germline-derived CDR1 and CDR2 are LGHDT and YNNKEL (reference sequence). The CDR3 contains 14 residues. The CDR3 loop is CASSQAQQSDTQYF. CDR3 bases: TGTGCCAGCAGCCAAGCACAGCAGTCAGATACGCAGTATTTT.

This clonotype occurred many times. This chain links TRBV5-5 with TRBJ1-4, with D maybe TRBD1 (5 bases). In germline, CDR1 is SGHKS, CDR2 YYEKEE (reference sequence). The V gene lost 5 bases and the J gene lost 5 bases, with 13 bases spanning the gap. This CDR3 has 14 amino acids. The chain's CDR3 is CASSFGQKNEKLFF. As DNA, the CDR3 is TGTGCCAGCAGTTTCGGACAAAAGAATGAAAAACTGTTTTTT.

This clonotype was detected many times. This chain connects TRBV19 to TRBJ2-2; no firm D call. Germline V gene data show CDR1 as LNHDA and CDR2 as SQIVND (reference sequence). CDR3 size: 14 residues. V dropped 2 bases and J dropped 1 base, with 5 bases sitting between them. CDR3 residues: CASSINGNTGELFF. DNA for the CDR3: TGTGCCAGTAGTATAAACGGGAACACCGGGGAGCTGTTTTTT.

This clonotype was recorded a few times. The CDR3 DNA is TGCGCCAGCAGCTTGACGGGTGGACAGGTTTATTCACCCCTCCACTTT. It specifies CASSLTGGQVYSPLHF. V gene TRBV5-1 combines with J gene TRBJ1-6, with 7 bases identical to TRBD1. V dropped 1 base and J dropped 8; count of bases not matched to a gene: 9. The CDR3 length is 16 residues. Per the germline V gene, CDR1 is SGHRS and CDR2 is YFSETQ.

This clonotype has a handful of counts. This rearrangement joins TRBV15 to TRBJ1-6; 8 bases fit TRBD1. Germline V CDR1 and CDR2: LNHNV, YYDKDF (reference sequence). The V segment lost 1 base and the J segment 7 bases; nucleotides outside the gene matches: 9. There are 17 residues in the CDR3. This chain's CDR3 is CATSRGGQEARNSPLHF. In DNA form, the CDR3 reads TGTGCCACCAGCAGAGGGGGACAGGAAGCTAGGAATTCACCCCTCCACTTT.